Detailed here is one TCR beta chain. Individuals aged roughly 18 to 90 years were recruited from 24 US areas. Cohort placement rested on clinical history that participants reported themselves. This sample is part of a study of blood T cell repertoires in COVID-19. There are 15 residues in the CDR3. Trimming took 3 bases from V and 2 from J, leaving 12 bases between them. In germline, CDR1 is MNHEY, CDR2 SVGAGI. Clones were sequenced by immunoSEQ multiplex PCR, and TCRdb holds only the in-frame ones, with some missing. This table has almost 200,000 clones, roughly nine tenths appearing once. The sequence came from a young woman who had recovered from COVID-19. Input material: PBMCs or T cells enriched from blood (not recorded which). V and J are TRBV6-5 and TRBJ2-3; D perhaps matches TRBD2 (5 bases). The CDR3 reads CASSYFSGDTDTQYF. For the CDR3, the DNA is TGTGCCAGCAGTTATTTTTCCGGGGACACAGATACGCAGTATTTT.